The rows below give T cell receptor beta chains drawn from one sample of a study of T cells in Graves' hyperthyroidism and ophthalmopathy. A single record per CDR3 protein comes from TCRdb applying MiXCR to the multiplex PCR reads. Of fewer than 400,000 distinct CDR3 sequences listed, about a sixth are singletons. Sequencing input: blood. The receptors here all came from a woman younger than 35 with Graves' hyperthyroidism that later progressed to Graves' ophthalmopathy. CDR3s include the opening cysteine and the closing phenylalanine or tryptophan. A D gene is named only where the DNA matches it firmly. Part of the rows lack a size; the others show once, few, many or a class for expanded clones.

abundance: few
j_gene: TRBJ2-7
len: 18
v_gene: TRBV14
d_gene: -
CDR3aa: CASSQDRYSGTLPHEQYF
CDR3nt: TGTGCCAGCAGCCAAGATCGGTATTCCGGGACTCTTCCCCACGAGCAGTACTTC

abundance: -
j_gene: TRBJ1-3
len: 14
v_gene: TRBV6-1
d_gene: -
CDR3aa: CASSGRGTGNTIYF
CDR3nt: TGTGCCAGCAGCGGACGGGGTACTGGAAACACCATATATTTT

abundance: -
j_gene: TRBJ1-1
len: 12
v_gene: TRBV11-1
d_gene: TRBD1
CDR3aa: CASSRDRDEAFF
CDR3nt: TGTGCCAGCAGTCGGGACAGGGACGAAGCTTTCTTT

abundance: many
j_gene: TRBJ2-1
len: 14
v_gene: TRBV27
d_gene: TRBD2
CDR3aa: CASRAGSSYNEQFF
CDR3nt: TGTGCCAGCCGAGCGGGGAGCTCCTACAATGAGCAGTTCTTC

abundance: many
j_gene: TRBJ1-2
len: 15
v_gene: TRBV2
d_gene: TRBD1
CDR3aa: CASSRAGTGDYGYTF
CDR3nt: TGTGCCAGCAGTCGAGCCGGGACAGGGGACTATGGCTACACCTTC

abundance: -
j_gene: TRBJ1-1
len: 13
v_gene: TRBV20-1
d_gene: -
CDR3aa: CSARLTGNTEAFF
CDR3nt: TGCAGTGCTAGACTGACAGGGAACACTGAAGCTTTCTTT

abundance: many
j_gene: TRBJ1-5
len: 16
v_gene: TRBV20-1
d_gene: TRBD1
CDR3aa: CSAGQGAPYSNQPQHF
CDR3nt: TGCAGTGCGGGACAGGGGGCCCCCTATAGCAATCAGCCCCAGCATTTT

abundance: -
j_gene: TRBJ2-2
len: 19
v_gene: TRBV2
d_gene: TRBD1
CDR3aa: CASSDLPAGTGSSTGELFF
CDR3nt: TGTGCCAGCAGTGACTTACCCGCCGGGACAGGGTCGTCCACCGGGGAGCTGTTTTTT

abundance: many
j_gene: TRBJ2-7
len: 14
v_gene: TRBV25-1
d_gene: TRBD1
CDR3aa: CASSENQGAYEQYF
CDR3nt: TGTGCCAGCAGTGAAAACCAGGGGGCGTACGAGCAGTACTTC

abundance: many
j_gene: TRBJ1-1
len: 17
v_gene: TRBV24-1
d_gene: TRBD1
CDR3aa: CATSDLQGTAELLEAFF
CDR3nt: TGTGCCACCAGTGATTTACAGGGGACAGCTGAACTACTTGAAGCTTTCTTT

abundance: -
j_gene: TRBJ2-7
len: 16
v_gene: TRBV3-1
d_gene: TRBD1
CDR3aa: CASSPVSWGQAYEQYF
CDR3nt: TGTGCCAGCAGCCCCGTATCTTGGGGACAGGCCTACGAGCAGTACTTC

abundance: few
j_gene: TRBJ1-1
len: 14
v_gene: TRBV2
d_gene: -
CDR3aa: CASSVNRGWAEAFF
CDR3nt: TGTGCCAGCAGTGTCAACCGGGGCTGGGCTGAAGCTTTCTTT

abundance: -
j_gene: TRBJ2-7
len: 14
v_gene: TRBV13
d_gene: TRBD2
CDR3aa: CASSLRTSEHEQYF
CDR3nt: TGTGCCAGCAGCTTAAGGACTAGCGAGCACGAGCAGTACTTC

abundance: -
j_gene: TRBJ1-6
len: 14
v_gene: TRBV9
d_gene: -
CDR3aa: CASSVRVGNSPLHF
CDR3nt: TGTGCCAGCAGCGTTCGGGTTGGTAATTCACCCCTCCACTTT

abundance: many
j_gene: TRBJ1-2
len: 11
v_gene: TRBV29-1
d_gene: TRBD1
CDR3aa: CSVGQGSGYTF
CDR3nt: TGCAGCGTGGGACAGGGCTCTGGCTACACCTTC

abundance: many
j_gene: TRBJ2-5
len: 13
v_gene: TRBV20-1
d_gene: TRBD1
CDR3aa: CSASRTGGETQYF
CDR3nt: TGCAGTGCTAGTAGGACAGGGGGGGAGACCCAGTACTTC

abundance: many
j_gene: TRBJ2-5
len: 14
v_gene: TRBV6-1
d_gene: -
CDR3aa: CASSEGLWAATQYF
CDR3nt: TGTGCCAGCAGTGAAGGACTATGGGCGGCGACCCAGTACTTC

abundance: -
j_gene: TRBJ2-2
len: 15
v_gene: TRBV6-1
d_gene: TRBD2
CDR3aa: CATGLAGGFPGELFF
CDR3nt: TGTGCCACTGGACTAGCGGGAGGATTTCCCGGGGAGCTGTTTTTT

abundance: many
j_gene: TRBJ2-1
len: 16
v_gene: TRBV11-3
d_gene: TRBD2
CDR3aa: CASSSTSGRANNEQFF
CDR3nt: TGTGCCAGCAGCTCTACATCAGGGAGGGCCAACAATGAGCAGTTCTTC

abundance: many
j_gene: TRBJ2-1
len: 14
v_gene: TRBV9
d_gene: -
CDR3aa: CASSPTGSYNEQFF
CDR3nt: TGTGCCAGCAGCCCCACAGGGTCCTACAATGAGCAGTTCTTC

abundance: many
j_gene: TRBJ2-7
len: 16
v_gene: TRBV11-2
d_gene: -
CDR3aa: CASSAGSGREKYEQYF
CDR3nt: TGTGCCAGCAGCGCCGGAAGTGGACGGGAGAAGTACGAGCAGTACTTC

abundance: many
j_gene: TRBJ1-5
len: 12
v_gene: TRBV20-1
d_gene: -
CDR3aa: CSAERGNQPQHF
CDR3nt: TGCAGTGCGGAGAGGGGGAATCAGCCCCAGCATTTT

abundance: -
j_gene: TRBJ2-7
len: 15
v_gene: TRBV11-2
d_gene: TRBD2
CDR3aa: CASSPSTSPFHEQYF
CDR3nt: TGTGCCAGCAGCCCCTCGACTAGCCCCTTTCACGAGCAGTACTTC

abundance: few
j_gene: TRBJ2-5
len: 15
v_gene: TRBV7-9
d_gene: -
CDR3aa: CASSSRNSGGETQYF
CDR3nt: TGTGCCAGCAGCTCCCGTAATTCTGGGGGGGAGACCCAGTACTTC

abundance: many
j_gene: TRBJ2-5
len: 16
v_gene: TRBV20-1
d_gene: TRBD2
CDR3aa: CSAGARASGNFETQYF
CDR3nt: TGCAGTGCTGGGGCCCGGGCTAGCGGGAACTTTGAGACCCAGTACTTC

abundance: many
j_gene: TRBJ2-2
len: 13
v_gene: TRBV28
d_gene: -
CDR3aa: CASYDSETGELFF
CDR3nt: TGTGCCTCTTACGACAGTGAGACCGGGGAGCTGTTTTTT

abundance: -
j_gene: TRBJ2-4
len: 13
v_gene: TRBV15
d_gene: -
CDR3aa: CATSREDGNIQYF
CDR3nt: TGTGCCACCAGCAGAGAGGACGGAAACATTCAGTACTTC

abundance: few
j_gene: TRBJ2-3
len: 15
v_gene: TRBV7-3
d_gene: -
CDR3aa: CASSLLVGFTDTQYF
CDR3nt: TGTGCCAGCAGCTTACTGGTGGGGTTCACAGATACGCAGTATTTT

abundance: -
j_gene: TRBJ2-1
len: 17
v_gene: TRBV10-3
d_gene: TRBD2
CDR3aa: CAIGTGLAGAPYNEQFF
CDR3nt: TGTGCCATCGGTACTGGACTAGCGGGAGCCCCGTACAATGAGCAGTTCTTC

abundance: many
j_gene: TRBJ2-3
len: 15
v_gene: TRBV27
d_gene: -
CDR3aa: CASSSQQGLTDTQYF
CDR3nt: TGTGCCAGCAGTTCCCAACAGGGCCTCACAGATACGCAGTATTTT

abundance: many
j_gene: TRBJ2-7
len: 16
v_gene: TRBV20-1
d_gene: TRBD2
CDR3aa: CSARLPFSGRGNEQYF
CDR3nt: TGCAGTGCTCGACTACCGTTCAGCGGGAGGGGGAACGAGCAGTACTTC

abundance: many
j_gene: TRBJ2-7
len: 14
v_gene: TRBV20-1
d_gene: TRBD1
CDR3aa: CSAIPLGQAYEQYF
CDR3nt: TGCAGTGCTATCCCCCTTGGACAGGCCTACGAGCAGTACTTC

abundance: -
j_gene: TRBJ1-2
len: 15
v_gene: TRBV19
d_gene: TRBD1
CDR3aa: CATRQGAVREEGYTF
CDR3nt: TGTGCAACCCGGCAGGGGGCGGTTCGAGAGGAGGGCTACACCTTC

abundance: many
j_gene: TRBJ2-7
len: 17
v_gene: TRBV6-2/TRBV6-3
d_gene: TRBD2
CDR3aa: CASSYSGLAGGSYEQYF
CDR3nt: TGTGCCAGCAGTTACTCTGGACTAGCGGGAGGGTCCTACGAGCAGTACTTC

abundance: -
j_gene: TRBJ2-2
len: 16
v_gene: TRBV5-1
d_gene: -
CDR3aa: CASSLAGVLNTGELFF
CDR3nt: TGCGCCAGCAGCTTGGCTGGGGTCCTGAACACCGGGGAGCTGTTTTTT

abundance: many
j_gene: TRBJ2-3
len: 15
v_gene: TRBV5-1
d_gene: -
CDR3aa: CASSSQALKTDTQYF
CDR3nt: TGCGCCAGCAGCAGCCAGGCCCTAAAAACAGATACGCAGTATTTT

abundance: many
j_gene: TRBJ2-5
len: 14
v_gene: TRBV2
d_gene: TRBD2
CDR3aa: CASRSERERETQYF
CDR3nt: TGTGCCAGCCGGAGTGAGCGGGAGAGGGAGACCCAGTACTTC

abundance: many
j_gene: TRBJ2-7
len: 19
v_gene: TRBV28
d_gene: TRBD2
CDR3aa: CASSGGTSGRMRGSYEQYF
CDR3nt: TGTGCCAGCAGTGGGGGGACTAGCGGGAGGATGAGGGGGTCCTACGAGCAGTACTTC

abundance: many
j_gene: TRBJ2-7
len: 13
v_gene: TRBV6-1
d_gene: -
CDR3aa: CASMSGFLVEQYF
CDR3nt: TGTGCCAGCATGTCCGGGTTCCTCGTCGAGCAGTACTTC

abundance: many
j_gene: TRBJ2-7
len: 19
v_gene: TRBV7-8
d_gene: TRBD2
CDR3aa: CASSLAGRLAGGRANEQYF
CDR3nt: TGTGCCAGCAGCTTAGCGGGGCGGCTAGCGGGAGGACGCGCCAACGAGCAGTACTTC

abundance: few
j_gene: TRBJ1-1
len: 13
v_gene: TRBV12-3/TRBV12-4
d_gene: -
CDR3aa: CASSFSYGEEAFF
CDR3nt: TGTGCCAGCAGTTTCTCCTACGGGGAGGAGGCTTTCTTT

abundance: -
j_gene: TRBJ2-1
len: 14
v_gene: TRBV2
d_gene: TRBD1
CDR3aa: CASSEPGTGREQFF
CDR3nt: TGTGCCAGCAGTGAACCAGGGACAGGGAGGGAGCAGTTCTTC

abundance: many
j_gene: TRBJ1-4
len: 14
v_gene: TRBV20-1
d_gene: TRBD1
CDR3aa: CSAGTGTGGEKLFF
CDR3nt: TGCAGTGCTGGGACCGGGACAGGGGGTGAAAAACTGTTTTTT

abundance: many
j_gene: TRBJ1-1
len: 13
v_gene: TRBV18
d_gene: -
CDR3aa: CASSPWRNTEAFF
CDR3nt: TGTGCCAGCTCACCATGGCGGAACACTGAAGCTTTCTTT

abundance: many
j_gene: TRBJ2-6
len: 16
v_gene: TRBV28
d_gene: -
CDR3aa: CASSYPYRAGANVLTF
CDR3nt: TGTGCCAGCAGTTATCCCTACAGGGCTGGGGCCAACGTCCTGACTTTC

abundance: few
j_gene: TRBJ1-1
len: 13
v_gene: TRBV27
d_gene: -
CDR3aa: CASRGPLNTEAFF
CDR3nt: TGTGCCAGCAGGGGCCCTCTGAACACTGAAGCTTTCTTT

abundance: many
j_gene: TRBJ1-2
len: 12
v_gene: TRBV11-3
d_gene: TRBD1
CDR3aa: CASSQGGNGYTF
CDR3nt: TGTGCCAGCAGTCAGGGGGGAAATGGCTACACCTTC

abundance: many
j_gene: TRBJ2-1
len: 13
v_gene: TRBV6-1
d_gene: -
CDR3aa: CASSSGETDEQFF
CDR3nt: TGTGCCAGCAGTTCAGGGGAGACGGATGAGCAGTTCTTC

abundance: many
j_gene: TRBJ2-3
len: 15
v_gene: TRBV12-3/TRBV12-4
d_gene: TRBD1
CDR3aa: CASSRQGLSTDTQYF
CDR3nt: TGTGCCAGCAGTAGACAGGGCCTTAGCACAGATACGCAGTATTTT

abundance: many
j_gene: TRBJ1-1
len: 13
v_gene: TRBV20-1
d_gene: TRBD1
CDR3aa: CSARTGEVTEAFF
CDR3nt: TGCAGTGCTCGCACAGGGGAGGTAACTGAAGCTTTCTTT

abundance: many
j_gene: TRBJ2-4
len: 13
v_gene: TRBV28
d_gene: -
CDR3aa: CASSLTPKNIQYF
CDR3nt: TGTGCCAGCAGTTTAACCCCCAAAAACATTCAGTACTTC

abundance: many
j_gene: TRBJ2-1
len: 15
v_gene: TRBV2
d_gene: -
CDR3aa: CASRKGQLSHNEQFF
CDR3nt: TGTGCCAGCAGGAAAGGACAGCTTTCACACAATGAGCAGTTCTTC